This T cell receptor (beta chain) was sequenced for a study of T-cell reconstitution after alpha-beta-depleted transplantation in children. The V and J ends lost 2 bases and 7 bases respectively, with 14 bases between them. The CDR3 extends over 14 amino acids. Per germline, CDR1 SGHRS and CDR2 YFSETQ. Notes on this clonotype: This may arise from a read error, as a much more abundant clone is one base away.

Unique molecular identifiers featured in how the TCRbeta library was prepared. TCRdb ran MiXCR on the PCR reads and lists one entry per CDR3 protein. The data show around 300,000 distinct CDR3 sequences, around 10% seen once. The rearrangement joins TRBV5-1 to TRBJ2-3; D is possibly TRBD2 (5 bases). Material: peripheral blood, obtained 180 days after TCRalphabeta/CD19-depleted stem cell transplant. The receptor's source is a male patient aged 2-15 years who had a stem cell transplant for chronic granulomatous disease, so the T cells may come from the graft donor. The CDR3 is CASSFVGIANTQYF. The CDR3 nucleotides read TGCGCCAGCAGCTTCGTCGGGATTGCTAATACGCAGTATTTT.